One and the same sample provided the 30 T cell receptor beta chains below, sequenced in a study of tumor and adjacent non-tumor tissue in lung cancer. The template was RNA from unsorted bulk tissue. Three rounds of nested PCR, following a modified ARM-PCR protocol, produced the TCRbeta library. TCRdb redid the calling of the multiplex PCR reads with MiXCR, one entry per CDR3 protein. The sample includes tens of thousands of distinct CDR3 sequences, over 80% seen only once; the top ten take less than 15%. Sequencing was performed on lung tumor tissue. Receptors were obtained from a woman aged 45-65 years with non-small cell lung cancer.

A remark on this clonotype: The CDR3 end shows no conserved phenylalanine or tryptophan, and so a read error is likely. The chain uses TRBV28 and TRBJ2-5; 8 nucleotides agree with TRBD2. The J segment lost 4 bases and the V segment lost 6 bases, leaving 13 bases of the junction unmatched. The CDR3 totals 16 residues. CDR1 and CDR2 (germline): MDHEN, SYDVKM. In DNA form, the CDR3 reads TGTGCCAGCAGCCCCCCCACTAGCGGAGCAAGAGAGACCCAGTACTTA. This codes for CASSPPTSGARETQYL.

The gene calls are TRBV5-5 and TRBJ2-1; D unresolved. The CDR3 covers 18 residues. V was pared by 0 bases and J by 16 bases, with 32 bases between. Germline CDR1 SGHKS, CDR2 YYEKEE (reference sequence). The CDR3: CASSLAVLVTRSYNERFF. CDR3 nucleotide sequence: TGTGCCAGCAGCTTGGCGGTTCTAGTAACCCGATCCTACAATGAGCGATTCTTC.

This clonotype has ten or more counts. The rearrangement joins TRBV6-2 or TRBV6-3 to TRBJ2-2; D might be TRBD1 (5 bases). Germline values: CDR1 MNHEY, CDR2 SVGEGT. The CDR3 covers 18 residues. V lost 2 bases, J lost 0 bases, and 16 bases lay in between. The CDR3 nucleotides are TGTGCCAGCAGTTACGGGGCTAGTAAAACGGCGAACACCGGGGAGCTGTTTTTT. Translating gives CASSYGASKTANTGELFF.

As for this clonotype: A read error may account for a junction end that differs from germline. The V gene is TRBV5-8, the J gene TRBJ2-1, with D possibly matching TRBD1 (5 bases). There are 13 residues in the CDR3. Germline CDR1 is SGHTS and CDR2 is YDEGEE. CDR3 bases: TGTGTCAGCAGCTTCCAGGGAATGGATGATCAGTTCTTC. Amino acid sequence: CVSSFQGMDDQFF.

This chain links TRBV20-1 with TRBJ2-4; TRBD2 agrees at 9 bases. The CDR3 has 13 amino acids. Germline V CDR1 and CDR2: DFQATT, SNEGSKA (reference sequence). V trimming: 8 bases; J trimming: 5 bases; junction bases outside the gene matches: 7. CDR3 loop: CSIRLAVENIQYF. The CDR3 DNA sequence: TGCAGTATCAGACTAGCGGTAGAAAACATTCAGTACTTC.

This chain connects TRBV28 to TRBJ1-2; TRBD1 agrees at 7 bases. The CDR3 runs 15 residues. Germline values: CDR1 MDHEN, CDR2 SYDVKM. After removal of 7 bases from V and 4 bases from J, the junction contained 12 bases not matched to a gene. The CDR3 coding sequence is TGTGCCAGCAAGGTAGGGGACAGATATAGCTATGGCTACACCTTC. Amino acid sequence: CASKVGDRYSYGYTF.

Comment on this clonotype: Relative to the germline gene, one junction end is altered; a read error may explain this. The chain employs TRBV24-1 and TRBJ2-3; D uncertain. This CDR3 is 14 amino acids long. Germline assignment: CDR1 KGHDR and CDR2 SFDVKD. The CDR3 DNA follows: TGTGCTACCAGAGATTGGGATAGCACAGATACGCAGTATTTT. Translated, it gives CATRDWDSTDTQYF.

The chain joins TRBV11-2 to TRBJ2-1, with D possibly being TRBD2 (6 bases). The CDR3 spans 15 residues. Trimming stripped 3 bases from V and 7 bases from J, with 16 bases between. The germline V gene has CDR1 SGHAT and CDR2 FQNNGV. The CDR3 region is CASSFIVRGDNEQFF. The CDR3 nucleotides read TGTGCCAGCAGCTTTATAGTGCGGGGAGATAATGAGCAGTTCTTC.

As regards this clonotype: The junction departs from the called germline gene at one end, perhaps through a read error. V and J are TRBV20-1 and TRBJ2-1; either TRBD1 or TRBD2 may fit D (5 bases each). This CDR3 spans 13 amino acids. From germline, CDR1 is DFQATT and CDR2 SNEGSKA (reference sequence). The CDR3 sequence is CSAQPGPDNEQLF. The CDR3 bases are TGCAGTGCTCAACCGGGACCCGACAATGAGCAGTTATTC.

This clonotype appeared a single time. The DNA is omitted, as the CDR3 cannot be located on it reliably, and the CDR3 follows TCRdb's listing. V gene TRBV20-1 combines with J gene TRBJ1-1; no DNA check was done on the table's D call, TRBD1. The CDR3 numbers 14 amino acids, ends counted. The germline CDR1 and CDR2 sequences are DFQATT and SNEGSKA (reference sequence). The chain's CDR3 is CSARVGGGNTEALF.

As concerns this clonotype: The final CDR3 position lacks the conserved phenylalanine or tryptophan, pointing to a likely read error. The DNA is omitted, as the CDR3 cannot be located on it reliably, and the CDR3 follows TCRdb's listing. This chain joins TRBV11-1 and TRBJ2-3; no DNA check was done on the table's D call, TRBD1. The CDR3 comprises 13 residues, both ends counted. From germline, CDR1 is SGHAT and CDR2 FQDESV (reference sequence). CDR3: CPSRGTGMDTQYL.

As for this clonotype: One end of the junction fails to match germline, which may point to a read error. Here the CDR3 DNA reads TGCGCCAGCAACCAAGTACAGGGAGACTATGGCTACACATTC. Amino acid sequence: CASNQVQGDYGYTF. This chain connects TRBV4-3 to TRBJ1-2; tentative D call: TRBD1 (6 bases). Germline CDR1 LGHNA, CDR2 YSLEER. This CDR3 contains 14 residues.

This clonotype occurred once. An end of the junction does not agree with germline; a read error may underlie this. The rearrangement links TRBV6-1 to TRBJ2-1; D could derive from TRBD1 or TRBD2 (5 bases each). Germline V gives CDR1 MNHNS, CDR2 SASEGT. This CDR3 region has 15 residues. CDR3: CVSSARDGTYNEQFF. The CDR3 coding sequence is TGTGTCAGCAGTGCCCGGGACGGGACCTACAATGAGCAGTTCTTC.

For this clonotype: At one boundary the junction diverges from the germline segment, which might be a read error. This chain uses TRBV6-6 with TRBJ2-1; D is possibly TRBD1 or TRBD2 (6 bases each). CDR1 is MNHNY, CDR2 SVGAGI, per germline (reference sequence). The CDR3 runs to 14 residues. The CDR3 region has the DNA TGTGCCAGCAGATACGGGGGCCCTAGGGATGATCAGTTCTTC. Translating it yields CASRYGGPRDDQFF.

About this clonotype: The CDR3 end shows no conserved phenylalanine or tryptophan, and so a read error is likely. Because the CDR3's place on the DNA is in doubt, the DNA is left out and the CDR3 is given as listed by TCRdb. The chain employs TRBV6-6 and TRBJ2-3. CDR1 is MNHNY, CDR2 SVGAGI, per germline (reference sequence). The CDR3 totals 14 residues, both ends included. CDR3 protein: CASSFQSFTDTHYS.

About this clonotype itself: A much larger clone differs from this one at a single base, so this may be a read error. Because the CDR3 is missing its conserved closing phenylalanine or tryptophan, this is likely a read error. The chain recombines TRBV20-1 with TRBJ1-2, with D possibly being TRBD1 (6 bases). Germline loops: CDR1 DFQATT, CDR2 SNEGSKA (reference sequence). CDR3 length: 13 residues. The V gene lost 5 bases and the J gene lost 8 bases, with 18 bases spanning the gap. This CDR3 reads CSAGAGVSEGYTS. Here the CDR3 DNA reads TGCAGTGCTGGGGCAGGGGTTTCTGAAGGCTACACCTCC.

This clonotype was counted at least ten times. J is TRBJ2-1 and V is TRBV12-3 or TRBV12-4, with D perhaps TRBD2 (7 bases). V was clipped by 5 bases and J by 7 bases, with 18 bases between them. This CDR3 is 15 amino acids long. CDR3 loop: CASSPNRGGGNEQFF. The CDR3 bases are TGTGCCAGCAGTCCAAACCGGGGAGGGGGGAATGAGCAGTTCTTC.

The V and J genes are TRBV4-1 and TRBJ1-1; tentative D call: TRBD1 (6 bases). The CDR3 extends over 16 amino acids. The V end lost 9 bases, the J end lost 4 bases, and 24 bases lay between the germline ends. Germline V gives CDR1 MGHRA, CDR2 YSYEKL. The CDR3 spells CASRQDLYRVATEAFF. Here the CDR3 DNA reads TGCGCCAGTAGACAAGATCTCTACAGGGTCGCCACTGAAGCTTTCTTT.

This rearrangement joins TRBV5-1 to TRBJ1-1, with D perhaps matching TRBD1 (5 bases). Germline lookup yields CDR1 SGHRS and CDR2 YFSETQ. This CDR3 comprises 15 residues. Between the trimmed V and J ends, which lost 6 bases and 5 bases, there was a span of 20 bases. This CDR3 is CASIYRWHMGTEAFF. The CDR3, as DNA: TGCGCCAGCATCTACAGGTGGCATATGGGTACTGAAGCTTTCTTT.

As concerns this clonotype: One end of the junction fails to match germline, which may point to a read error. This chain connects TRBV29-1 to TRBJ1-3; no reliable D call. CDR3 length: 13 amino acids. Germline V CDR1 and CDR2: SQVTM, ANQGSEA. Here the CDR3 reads CNVWTESGNTIYF. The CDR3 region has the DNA TGCAACGTCTGGACTGAGTCTGGAAACACCATATATTTC. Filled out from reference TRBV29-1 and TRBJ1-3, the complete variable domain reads SAVISQKPSRDICQRGTSLTIQCQVDSQVTMMFWYRQQPGQSLTLIATANQGSEATYESGFVIDKFPISRPNLTFSTLTVSNMSPEDSSIYLCNVWTESGNTIYFGEGSWLTVV.

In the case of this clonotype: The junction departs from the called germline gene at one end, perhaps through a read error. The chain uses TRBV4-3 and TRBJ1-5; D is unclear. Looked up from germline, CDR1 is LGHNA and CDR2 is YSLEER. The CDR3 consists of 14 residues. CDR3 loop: CTSSLWAGNQLQHF. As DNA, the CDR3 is TGCACCAGCAGCCTATGGGCGGGAAATCAGCTCCAGCATTTT.

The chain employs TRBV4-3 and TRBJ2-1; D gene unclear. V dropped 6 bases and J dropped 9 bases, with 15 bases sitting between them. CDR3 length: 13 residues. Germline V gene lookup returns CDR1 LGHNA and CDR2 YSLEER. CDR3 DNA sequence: TGCGCCAGCAGGCGGATCCAGAGGTCTGAGCAGTTCTTC. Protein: CASRRIQRSEQFF.

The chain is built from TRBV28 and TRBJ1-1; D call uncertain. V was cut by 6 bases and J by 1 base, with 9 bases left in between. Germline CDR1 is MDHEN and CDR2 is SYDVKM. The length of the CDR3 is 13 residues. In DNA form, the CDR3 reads TGTGCCAGCAGACGGGAGGAGAACACTGAAGCTTTCTTT. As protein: CASRREENTEAFF.

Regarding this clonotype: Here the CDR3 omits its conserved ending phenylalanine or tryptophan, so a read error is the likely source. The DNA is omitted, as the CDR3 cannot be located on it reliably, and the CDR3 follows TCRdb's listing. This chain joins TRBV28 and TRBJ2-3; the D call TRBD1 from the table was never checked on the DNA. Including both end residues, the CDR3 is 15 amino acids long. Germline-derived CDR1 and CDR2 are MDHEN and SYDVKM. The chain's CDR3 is CASSGGSTGADTHYS.

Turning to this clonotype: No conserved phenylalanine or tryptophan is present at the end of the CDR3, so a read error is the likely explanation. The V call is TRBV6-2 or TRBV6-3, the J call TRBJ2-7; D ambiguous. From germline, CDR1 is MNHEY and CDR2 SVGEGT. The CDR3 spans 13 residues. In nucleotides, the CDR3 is TGTGCCAGCACCCCTGGCAATACCTACAAGCAGTACCTC. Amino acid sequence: CASTPGNTYKQYL.

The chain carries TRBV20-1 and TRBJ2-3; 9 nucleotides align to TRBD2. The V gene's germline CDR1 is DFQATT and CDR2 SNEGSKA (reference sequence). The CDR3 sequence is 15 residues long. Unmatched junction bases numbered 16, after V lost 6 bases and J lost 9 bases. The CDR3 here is CSAPRGRAFSETQYF. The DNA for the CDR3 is TGCAGTGCCCCGCGCGGGAGGGCCTTCTCTGAAACGCAGTATTTT.

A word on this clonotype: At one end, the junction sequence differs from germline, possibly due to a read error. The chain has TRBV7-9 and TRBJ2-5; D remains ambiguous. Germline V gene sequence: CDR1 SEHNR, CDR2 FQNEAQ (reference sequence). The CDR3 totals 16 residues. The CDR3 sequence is CASSLLPTRLSESHYF. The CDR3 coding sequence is TGTGCCAGCAGCTTACTTCCCACCAGGCTGTCGGAGTCCCATTACTTC.

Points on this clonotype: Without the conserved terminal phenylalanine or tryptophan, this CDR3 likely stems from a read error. Here the CDR3 reads CASSQNRDNNQLQHY. The DNA for the CDR3 is TGCGCCAGCAGCCAGAATCGGGACAATAATCAGCTCCAGCATTAT. The chain is built from TRBV4-1 and TRBJ1-5, with D perhaps matching TRBD1 (6 bases). Germline CDR1 MGHRA, CDR2 YSYEKL. The CDR3 consists of 15 residues.

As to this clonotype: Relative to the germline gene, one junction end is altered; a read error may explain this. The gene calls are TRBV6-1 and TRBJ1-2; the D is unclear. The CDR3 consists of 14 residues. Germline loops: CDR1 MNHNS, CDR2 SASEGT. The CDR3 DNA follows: TGTGCCAGCAACATAAGACCACAACTTTATGACTACACCTTC. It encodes CASNIRPQLYDYTF.

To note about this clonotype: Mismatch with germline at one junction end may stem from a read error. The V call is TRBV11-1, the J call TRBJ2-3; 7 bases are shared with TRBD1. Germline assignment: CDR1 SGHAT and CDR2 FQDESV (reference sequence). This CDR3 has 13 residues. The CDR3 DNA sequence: TGTGACAGCAGAGCGACAGGGATGGATGCGCAGTATTTT. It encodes CDSRATGMDAQYF. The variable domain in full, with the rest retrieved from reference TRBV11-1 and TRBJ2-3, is EAEVAQSPRYKITEKSQAVAFWCDPISGHATLYWYRQILGQGPELLVQFQDESVVDDSQLPKDRFSAERLKGVDSTLKIQPAELGDSAMYLCDSRATGMDAQYFGPGTRLTVL.